Listed below are T cell receptor beta chains from one sample, sequenced in a study of control samples from healthy donors and cancer patients. Method: immunoSEQ multiplex PCR; TCRdb's copy keeps in-frame clones and lacks some. This sample has about 95,000 clones, with about 87% found just once. The sequencing input was blood. The receptors were gathered from a woman in her 70s in good health. Each CDR3 is given with its conserved first and last residue. D genes are given only for firm matches. Clone size is stated in some rows and not others, as once, few, many or a class when expanded.

d_call | clone_size | j_call | v_call | cdr3_nt | cdr3_aa
TRBD1 | - | TRBJ1-1 | TRBV10-3 | TGTGCCATCAGTGTAGGGACAGGGGGGACCGGGGCTGAAGCTTTCTTT | CAISVGTGGTGAEAFF
- | - | TRBJ1-1 | TRBV6-6 | TGTGCCAGCAGCCCGCCGGGGGGGAATGAAGCTTTCTTT | CASSPPGGNEAFF
TRBD1 | few | TRBJ1-4 | TRBV19 | TGTGCCAGTAGTACGGACAGGGGCAGGGAAAAACTGTTTTTT | CASSTDRGREKLFF
TRBD2 | few | TRBJ2-1 | TRBV19 | TGTGCCAGTAGTATAGAGGGACTAGCAGAGTACAATGAGCAGTTCTTC | CASSIEGLAEYNEQFF
TRBD1 | - | TRBJ2-7 | TRBV6-5 | TGTGCCAGCAGCCGACAGGGGACCTACGAGCAGTACTTC | CASSRQGTYEQYF
- | - | TRBJ1-4 | TRBV6-5 | TGTGCCAGCAGAACAGGGTCTGCTAATGAAAAACTGTTTTTT | CASRTGSANEKLFF
- | - | TRBJ1-2 | TRBV5-1 | TGCGCCAGCAGCTTGGCCAGCCGGGGAGGAGACTATGGCTACACCTTC | CASSLASRGGDYGYTF
- | few | TRBJ1-1 | TRBV2 | TGTGCCAGCAGTGCCCGGAGCGGGAACACTGAAGCTTTCTTT | CASSARSGNTEAFF
TRBD1 | once | TRBJ1-5 | TRBV29-1 | TGCAGCGTTGCGACAGGGGGACAGCCCCAGCATTTT | CSVATGGQPQHF
- | once | TRBJ2-1 | TRBV19 | TGTGCCAGTAGTATAGGAGGGACCCCCTCGAGTGAGCAGTTCTTC | CASSIGGTPSSEQFF
- | few | TRBJ1-2 | TRBV5-1 | TGCGCCAGCAGTCCGGCGGGGCAGGAAAGCTACACCTTC | CASSPAGQESYTF
- | few | TRBJ2-2 | TRBV9 | TGTGCCAGCAGCGTAGTAGGGGCAAGCACCGGGGAGCTGTTTTTT | CASSVVGASTGELFF
- | - | TRBJ1-2 | TRBV7-9 | TGTGCCAGCAGCCGGGACGGCGCAACAAACTATGGCTACACCTTC | CASSRDGATNYGYTF
- | - | TRBJ2-5 | TRBV6-5 | TGTGCCAGCGGAGCGGGACACACCCAAGAGACCCAGTACTTC | CASGAGHTQETQYF
TRBD1 | - | TRBJ2-7 | TRBV5-1 | TGCGCCAGCAGCTTGGCCGTGGGACAGGAAGAGCAGTACTTC | CASSLAVGQEEQYF
TRBD2 | - | TRBJ2-3 | TRBV5-1 | TGCGCCAGCAGCTCTGGGACTAGCGGGGTATATTTT | CASSSGTSGVYF
- | once | TRBJ1-5 | TRBV19 | TGTGCCAGTGCTCGACAGTTATATAGCAATCAGCCCCAGCATTTT | CASARQLYSNQPQHF
- | - | TRBJ2-1 | TRBV9 | TGTGCCAGCAGCGACGCGGACTACAATGAGCAGTTCTTC | CASSDADYNEQFF
- | - | TRBJ1-6 | TRBV5-4 | TGTGCCAGCAGCTCCACGAGAGGCGGGAGTAATTCACCCCTCCACTTT | CASSSTRGGSNSPLHF
- | - | TRBJ2-7 | TRBV30 | TGTGCCTGGAGTGTTTTACAGGGATTAGCCAACGAGCAGTACTTC | CAWSVLQGLANEQYF
TRBD1 | - | TRBJ1-2 | TRBV15 | TGTGCCACCAGCAGAGAGGGACAGATTTATGGCTACACCTTC | CATSREGQIYGYTF
TRBD2 | - | TRBJ2-1 | TRBV7-9 | TGTGCCAGCAGCTCCTTTTTGGTCGGGTTAGCGGGTTACAATGAGCAGTTCTTC | CASSSFLVGLAGYNEQFF
- | - | TRBJ1-1 | TRBV15 | TGTGCCACCAGCATACAGATGAACACTGAAGCTTTCTTT | CATSIQMNTEAFF
TRBD2 | - | TRBJ2-1 | TRBV7-2 | TGTGCCAGCAGCTTCCCCGCTAGCGGGAGCAATGAGCAGTTCTTC | CASSFPASGSNEQFF
- | - | TRBJ1-1 | TRBV7-3 | TGTGCCAGCAGCTTAGGGCACAAGAACACTGAAGCTTTCTTT | CASSLGHKNTEAFF
TRBD1 | - | TRBJ1-1 | TRBV29-1 | TGCAGCGTAAGAGACAGGGGCACTGAAGCTTTCTTT | CSVRDRGTEAFF
TRBD1 | - | TRBJ1-1 | TRBV30 | TGTGCCTCAGCCGCCGGGACAGGACTCGGGACTGAAGCTTTCTTT | CASAAGTGLGTEAFF
- | - | TRBJ2-7 | TRBV7-2 | TGTGCCAGCAGCCCGGGGGTTACCTACGAGCAGTACTTC | CASSPGVTYEQYF
TRBD1 | - | TRBJ1-2 | TRBV2 | TGTGCCAGCACCAGACAGGGGAACTATGGCTACACCTTC | CASTRQGNYGYTF
TRBD2 | - | TRBJ2-2 | TRBV3-1/TRBV3-2 | TGTGCCAGCAGCCCACCACTAGCGGGGGGCGGCACCGGGGAGCTGTTTTTT | CASSPPLAGGGTGELFF
TRBD1 | - | TRBJ2-7 | TRBV5-1 | TGCGCCAGCAGCTTGTCAGGGGGCTACTACGAGCAGTACTTC | CASSLSGGYYEQYF
- | - | TRBJ2-7 | TRBV7-2 | TGTGCCAGCAGCCCCCCGCGGGACGAGCAGTACTTC | CASSPPRDEQYF
- | - | TRBJ2-1 | TRBV4-1 | TGCGCCAGCAGCCAAGATCTCGAGAAGAAGCAGTTCTTC | CASSQDLEKKQFF
- | once | TRBJ2-3 | TRBV30 | TGTGCCTGGAGTGCGGGCCCTAGCACAGATACGCAGTATTTT | CAWSAGPSTDTQYF
TRBD1 | once | TRBJ2-2 | TRBV24-1 | TGTGCCACCAGTGACCCCGGGACAGGGATCACCGGGGAGCTGTTTTTT | CATSDPGTGITGELFF
- | - | TRBJ2-5 | TRBV7-9 | TGTGCCAGCAGCTTAGTACCAGCCTTCCAAGAGACCCAGTACTTC | CASSLVPAFQETQYF
TRBD1 | - | TRBJ1-6 | TRBV9 | TGTGCCAGCAGCATTGGCACCGTTGGGACAGGCGATAATTCACCCCTCCACTTT | CASSIGTVGTGDNSPLHF
- | - | TRBJ2-1 | TRBV5-4 | TGTGCCAGCAGCTTGGCGGGCCGTGGGGAACGCTCCTACAATGAGCAGTTCTTC | CASSLAGRGERSYNEQFF
- | - | TRBJ1-5 | TRBV9 | TGTGCCAGCAGCGGAAATAGCAATCAGCCCCAGCATTTT | CASSGNSNQPQHF
- | - | TRBJ1-5 | TRBV19 | TGTGCCAGTAGTGTCCTTGGGCGCGATCAGCCCCAGCATTTT | CASSVLGRDQPQHF
- | once | TRBJ1-2 | TRBV7-3 | TGTGCCAGCAGCCCTTCCGGGGGGGGCGCAGCTTACACCTTC | CASSPSGGGAAYTF
TRBD2 | - | TRBJ2-3 | TRBV18 | TGTGCCAGCTCACCAACCGGTGGCGGGAGTGGGACAGATACGCAGTATTTT | CASSPTGGGSGTDTQYF
- | once | TRBJ2-7 | TRBV29-1 | TGCAGCGTCGCCACAGCCCCATCATACGAGCAGTACTTC | CSVATAPSYEQYF
TRBD2 | few | TRBJ2-3 | TRBV14 | TGTGCCAGCAGCCATGGGACTAGCGGTACAGATACGCAGTATTTT | CASSHGTSGTDTQYF
- | - | TRBJ1-1 | TRBV6-6 | TGTGCCAGCACCCCGAGGGCCACTGAAGCTTTCTTT | CASTPRATEAFF
- | - | TRBJ1-2 | TRBV7-9 | TGTGCCAGCAGCTCCGATCGCTATGGCTACACCTTC | CASSSDRYGYTF
- | - | TRBJ1-1 | TRBV18 | TGTGCCAGCTCACCCATACCTTCAGTGAACACTGAAGCTTTCTTT | CASSPIPSVNTEAFF